Each of the 5 T cell receptor beta chains below was sequenced from the same sample in a study of cytomegalovirus exposure and HLA in healthy donors. The PCR had 60 Vbeta and 13 Jbeta primers. Assay used: immunoSEQ multiplex PCR; TCRdb lists only in-frame clones, some missing. The sample shows approximately 130,000 clones, over 75% of them seen only once. The specimen sequenced was PBMCs. The origin of the receptors is a man aged 50 or older in good health and CMV-seronegative.

This clone was seen a single time. J is TRBJ2-3 and V is TRBV6-1; 15 bases fit TRBD2. J lost 6 bases, V lost 10 bases, and 8 bases had no gene match. CDR3 size: 15 residues. Germline lookup yields CDR1 MNHNS and CDR2 SASEGT. Here the CDR3 reads CAISPGTSGRDTQYF. The CDR3 nucleotides read TGTGCCATCTCCCCGGGGACTAGCGGGAGGGATACGCAGTATTTT.

This chain links TRBV7-8 with TRBJ2-7; maybe TRBD1 (5 bases). Germline values: CDR1 SGHVS, CDR2 FQNEAQ. Trimming stripped 1 base from V and 11 bases from J, with 12 bases between. The CDR3 runs to 12 residues. CDR3 coding DNA: TGTGCCAGCAGCTTAGAGGGCAGGGTTGAGTACTTC. Its protein product is CASSLEGRVEYF.

The chain combines TRBV7-2 with TRBJ2-6; possible D gene TRBD1, 5 bases. CDR1 is SGHTA, CDR2 FQGNSA, per germline. This CDR3 contains 17 residues. V lost 0 bases and J 0 bases, leaving 9 bases between the germline ends. CDR3 bases: TGTGCCAGCAGCTTAGCCTCTCAGGGCTCTGGGGCCAACGTCCTGACTTTC. Its protein is CASSLASQGSGANVLTF. Drawing the rest from reference TRBV7-2 and TRBJ2-6, the complete variable domain is GAGVSQSPSNKVTEKGKDVELRCDPISGHTALYWYRQSLGQGLEFLIYFQGNSAPDKSGLPSDRFSAERTGGSVSTLTIQRTQQEDSAVYLCASSLASQGSGANVLTFGAGSRLTVL.

The CDR3 coding sequence is TGTGCCAGCAGCTCCCGACGCCAGGTGGCTGGAAACACCATATATTTT. Translation gives CASSSRRQVAGNTIYF. The chain combines TRBV11-2 with TRBJ1-3; D gene unclear. V was trimmed by 4 bases and J by 2 bases, leaving 15 bases between them. The CDR3 loop spans 16 amino acids. Germline values: CDR1 SGHAT, CDR2 FQNNGV.

The J gene is TRBJ2-7, the V gene TRBV27; TRBD1 agrees at 7 bases. Germline trimming cut 4 bases from V and 1 base from J; bases unmatched to any gene: 10. The length of the CDR3 is 16 residues. Germline CDR1 MNHEY, CDR2 SMNVEV (reference sequence). CDR3 nucleotides: TGTGCCAGCAGTTCGGAAAGGGGGCGTCTTTCCTACGAGCAGTACTTC. Amino acid sequence: CASSSERGRLSYEQYF.